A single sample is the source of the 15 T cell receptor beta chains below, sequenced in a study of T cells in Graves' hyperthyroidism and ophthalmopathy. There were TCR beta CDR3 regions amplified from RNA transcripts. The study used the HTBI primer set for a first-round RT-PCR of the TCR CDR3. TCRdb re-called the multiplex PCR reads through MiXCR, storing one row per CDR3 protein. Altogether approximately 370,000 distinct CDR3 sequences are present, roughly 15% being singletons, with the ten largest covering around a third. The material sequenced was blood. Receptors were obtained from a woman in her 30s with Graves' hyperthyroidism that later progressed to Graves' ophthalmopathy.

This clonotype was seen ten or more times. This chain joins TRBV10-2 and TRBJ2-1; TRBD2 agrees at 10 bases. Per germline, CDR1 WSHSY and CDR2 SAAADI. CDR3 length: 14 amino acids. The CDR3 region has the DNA TGCGTCTCGAATCCTAGCGGGGGCCACAATGAGCAGTTCTTC. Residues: CVSNPSGGHNEQFF.

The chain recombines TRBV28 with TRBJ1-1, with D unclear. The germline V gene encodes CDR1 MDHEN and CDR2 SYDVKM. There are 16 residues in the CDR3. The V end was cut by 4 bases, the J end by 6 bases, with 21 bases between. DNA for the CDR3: TGTGCCAGCAGTTCCCACGGGCAACAAAAGCGGGCTGAAGCTTTCTTT. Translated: CASSSHGQQKRAEAFF.

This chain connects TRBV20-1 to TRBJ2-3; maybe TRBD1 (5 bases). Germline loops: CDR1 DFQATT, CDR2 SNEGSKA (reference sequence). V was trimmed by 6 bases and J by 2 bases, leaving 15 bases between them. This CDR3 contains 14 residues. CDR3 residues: CSATGRVITDTQYF. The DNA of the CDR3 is TGCAGTGCAACAGGACGAGTTATCACAGATACGCAGTATTTT.

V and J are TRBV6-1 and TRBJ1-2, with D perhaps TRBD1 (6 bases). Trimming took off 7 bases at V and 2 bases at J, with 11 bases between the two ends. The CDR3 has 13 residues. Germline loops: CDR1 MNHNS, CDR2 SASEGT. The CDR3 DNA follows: TGTGCCAGCACCGGACAGCCAAACTATGGCTACACCTTC. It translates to CASTGQPNYGYTF.

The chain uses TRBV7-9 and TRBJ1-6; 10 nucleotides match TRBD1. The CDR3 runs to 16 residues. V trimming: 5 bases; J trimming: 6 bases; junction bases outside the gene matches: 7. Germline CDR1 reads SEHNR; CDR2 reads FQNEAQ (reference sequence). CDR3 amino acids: CASSHRTGGINSPLHF. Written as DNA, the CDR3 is TGTGCCAGCAGCCACCGGACAGGGGGGATTAATTCACCCCTCCACTTT.

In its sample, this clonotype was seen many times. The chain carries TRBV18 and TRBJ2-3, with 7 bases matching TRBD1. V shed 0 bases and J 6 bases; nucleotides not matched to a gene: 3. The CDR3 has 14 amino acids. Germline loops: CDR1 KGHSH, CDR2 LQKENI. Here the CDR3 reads CASSPPTGQDTQYF. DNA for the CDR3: TGTGCCAGCTCACCACCGACAGGGCAGGATACGCAGTATTTT.

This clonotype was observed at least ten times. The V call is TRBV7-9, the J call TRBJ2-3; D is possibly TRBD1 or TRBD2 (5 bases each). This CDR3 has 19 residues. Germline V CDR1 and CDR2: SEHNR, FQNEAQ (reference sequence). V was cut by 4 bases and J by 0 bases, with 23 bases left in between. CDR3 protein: CASSSLAWGTASSTDTQYF. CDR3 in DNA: TGTGCCAGCAGCTCACTCGCTTGGGGGACGGCTTCTAGCACAGATACGCAGTATTTT.

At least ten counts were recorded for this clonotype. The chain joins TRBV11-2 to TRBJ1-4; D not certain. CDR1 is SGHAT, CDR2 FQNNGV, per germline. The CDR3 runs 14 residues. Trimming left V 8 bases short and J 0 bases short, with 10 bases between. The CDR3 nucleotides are TGTGCCAGCTCCCTGAGAGCAACTAATGAAAAACTGTTTTTT. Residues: CASSLRATNEKLFF.

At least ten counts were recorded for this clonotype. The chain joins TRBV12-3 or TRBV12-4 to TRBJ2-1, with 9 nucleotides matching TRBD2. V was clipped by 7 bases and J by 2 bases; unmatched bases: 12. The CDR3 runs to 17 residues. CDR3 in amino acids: CASTIRLAVRTYNEQFF. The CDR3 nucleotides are TGTGCCAGCACCATCCGACTAGCGGTAAGAACCTACAATGAGCAGTTCTTC.

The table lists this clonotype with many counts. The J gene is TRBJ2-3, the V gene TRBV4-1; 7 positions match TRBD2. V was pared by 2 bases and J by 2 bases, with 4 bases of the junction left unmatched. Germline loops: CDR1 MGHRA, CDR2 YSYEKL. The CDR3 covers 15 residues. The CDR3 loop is CASSQRDYTTDTQYF. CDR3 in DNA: TGCGCCAGCAGCCAAAGGGACTACACCACAGATACGCAGTATTTT.

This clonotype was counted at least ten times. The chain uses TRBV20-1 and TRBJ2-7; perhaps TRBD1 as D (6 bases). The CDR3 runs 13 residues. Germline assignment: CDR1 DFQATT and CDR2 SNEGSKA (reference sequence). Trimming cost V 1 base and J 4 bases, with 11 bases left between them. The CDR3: CSARGTVEYEQYF. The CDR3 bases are TGCAGTGCTAGAGGGACAGTAGAATACGAGCAGTACTTC.

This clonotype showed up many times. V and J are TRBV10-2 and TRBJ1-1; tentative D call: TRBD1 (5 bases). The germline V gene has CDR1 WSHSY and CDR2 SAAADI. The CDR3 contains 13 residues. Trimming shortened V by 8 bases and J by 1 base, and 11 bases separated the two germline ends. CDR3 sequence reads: CASLGTWNTEAFF. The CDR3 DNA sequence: TGCGCCAGCCTTGGGACGTGGAACACTGAAGCTTTCTTT.

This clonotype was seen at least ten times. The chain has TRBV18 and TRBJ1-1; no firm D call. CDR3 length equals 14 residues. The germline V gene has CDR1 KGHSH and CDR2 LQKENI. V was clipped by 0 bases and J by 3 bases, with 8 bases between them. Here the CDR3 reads CASSPPDPDTEAFF. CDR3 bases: TGTGCCAGCTCACCACCTGACCCGGACACTGAAGCTTTCTTT. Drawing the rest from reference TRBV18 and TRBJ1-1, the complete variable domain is NAGVMQNPRHLVRRRGQEARLRCSPMKGHSHVYWYRQLPEEGLKFMVYLQKENIIDESGMPKERFSAEFPKEGPSILRIQQVVRGDSAAYFCASSPPDPDTEAFFGQGTRLTVV.

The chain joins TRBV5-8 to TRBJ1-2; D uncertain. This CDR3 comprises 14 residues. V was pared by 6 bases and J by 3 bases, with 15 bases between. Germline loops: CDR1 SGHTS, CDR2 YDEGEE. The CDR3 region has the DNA TGTGCCAGCAACGTCGAGGGCAACTACTATGGCTACACCTTC. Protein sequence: CASNVEGNYYGYTF.

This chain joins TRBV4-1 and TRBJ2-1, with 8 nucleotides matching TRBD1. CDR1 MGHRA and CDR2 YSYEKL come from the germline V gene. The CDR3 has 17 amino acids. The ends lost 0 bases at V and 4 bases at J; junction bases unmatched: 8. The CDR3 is CASSQEVRTGIYNEQFF. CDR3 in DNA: TGCGCCAGCAGCCAAGAGGTTCGGACAGGGATATACAATGAGCAGTTCTTC.